This record looks at one T cell receptor beta chain sequence and its context. The repertoire was sequenced with immunoSEQ multiplex PCR; TCRdb's copy has only in-frame clones and lacks some. The data hold just under 350,000 clones, with under 95% observed a single time. The source of the sample is a study of blood T cell repertoires in COVID-19. Trimming left V 1 base short and J 3 bases short, with 13 bases between. CDR3 length: 15 amino acids. From germline, CDR1 is GTSNPN and CDR2 SVGIG (reference sequence). The J gene is TRBJ2-1, the V gene TRBV30; weak D call: TRBD2 (5 bases). The clonotype originates from a woman between 18 and 29 years old who had recovered from COVID-19. The material sequenced was peripheral blood. This CDR3 is CAWSARALSYNEQFF. In nucleotides, the CDR3 is TGTGCCTGGAGTGCGAGGGCCTTAAGCTACAATGAGCAGTTCTTC.